The clone carrying this T cell receptor beta chain was detected only a few times. These data belong to a study of shared clonotypes between healthy human individuals. Partitioning of CD4+ cells yielded a CD45RA+ naive subset and a CD45RA-negative memory subset. The protocol was immunoSEQ multiplex PCR, while the TCRdb copy is restricted to in-frame clones and leaves out a portion. The data show roughly 2.5 million clones, roughly nine tenths seen once. The CDR3 loop spans 13 amino acids. Trimming cost V 5 bases and J 10 bases, with 12 bases left between them. The germline V gene encodes CDR1 LNHDA and CDR2 SQIVND (reference sequence).

The V and J genes are TRBV19 and TRBJ1-6; D not resolved. The TCR comes from a man aged 18 to 35 in good health. The sample consisted of naive CD4+ T cells sorted from blood. This sample's subset: CD45RA+ positively selected. CDR3 DNA sequence: TGTGCCAGTAGTTCGTCCGGTAGCTCACCCCTCCACTTT. The encoded protein is CASSSSGSSPLHF.